This T cell receptor (beta chain) was obtained from a study of blood T cell repertoires in COVID-19. The CDR3 has 13 amino acids. Trimming pared 6 bases from V and 3 bases from J, leaving 12 bases between. Germline CDR1 and CDR2: SGHVS and FQNEAQ. Method: immunoSEQ multiplex PCR; TCRdb's copy keeps in-frame clones and lacks some. The sample contains 17,000 or so clones, about nine tenths of which appear only once. The sequenced material came from peripheral blood. This receptor was taken from a human donor in a cohort sampled during active COVID-19. This rearrangement joins TRBV7-8 to TRBJ2-7; D possibly corresponds to TRBD1 (6 bases). This CDR3 reads CASSKGQNYEQYF. DNA for the CDR3: TGTGCCAGCAGTAAAGGACAGAACTACGAGCAGTACTTC.